Sequencing of this T cell receptor beta chain was carried out in a study of OX40 agonist ivuxolimab in advanced cancers. Profiling relied on immunoSEQ multiplex PCR, and the TCRdb table lists in-frame clones only, not all of them. This repertoire shows about 48,000 clones, 70% to 90% found once; its top ten account for 47%. The V gene's germline CDR1 is SEHNR and CDR2 FQNEAQ (reference sequence). The V end was cut by 10 bases, the J end by 1 base, with 11 bases between. The CDR3 contains 12 residues. Sample: CD4+ or CD8+ T cells sorted from blood, taken in a trial of the OX40 agonist ivuxolimab. V usage is TRBV7-9 and J usage is TRBJ2-7, with D possibly being TRBD1 (6 bases). The TCR was taken from an adult with an advanced solid tumor such as melanoma, head and neck, liver or kidney cancer. The DNA for the CDR3 is TGTGCCACTGAGGACAGATCCTACGAGCAGTACTTC. This translates into CATEDRSYEQYF.